These 18 T cell receptor beta chains originate from one sample sequenced in a study of blood T cell repertoires in COVID-19. Clones were sequenced by immunoSEQ multiplex PCR, and TCRdb holds only the in-frame ones, with some missing. The profile covers 470,000 or so clones, with about 85% appearing a single time and approximately 2% taken by the ten largest. Material: PBMCs or T cells enriched from blood (not recorded which). The receptors originated from a woman in her late teens or twenties with acute COVID-19.

The V call is TRBV28, the J call TRBJ1-2, with a tentative D call TRBD1 (5 bases). V was pared by 2 bases and J by 0 bases, with 13 bases between. This CDR3 has 16 amino acids. Per the germline V gene, CDR1 is MDHEN and CDR2 is SYDVKM. CDR3 in DNA: TGTGCCAGCAGTTTACTTCCAGGGTCAGCTAACTATGGCTACACCTTC. Translated: CASSLLPGSANYGYTF.

This rearrangement joins TRBV12-3 or TRBV12-4 to TRBJ1-2, with D unclear. The V and J ends lost 6 bases and 4 bases respectively, with 6 bases between them. The CDR3 spans 11 residues. As DNA, the CDR3 is TGTGCCAGCAGCACAGCCTATGGCTACACCTTC. Translation gives CASSTAYGYTF.

The genes are TRBV9 and TRBJ1-2; a possible D gene is TRBD1 (6 bases). The germline V and J ends were trimmed by 2 bases and 5 bases, with 16 bases remaining between them. This CDR3 region has 15 residues. Looked up from germline, CDR1 is SGDLS and CDR2 is YYNGEE. The chain's CDR3 is CASSVGSGVGYGYTF. CDR3 sequence (DNA): TGTGCCAGCAGCGTCGGATCAGGGGTTGGGTATGGCTACACCTTC.

Notes on this clone: Other DNA sequences in this specimen translate into the identical CDR3. This chain uses TRBV5-1 with TRBJ2-5, with D hard to call. The CDR3 loop spans 14 amino acids. Looked up from germline, CDR1 is SGHRS and CDR2 is YFSETQ. V was pared by 0 bases and J by 5 bases, with 11 bases between. CDR3 nucleotide sequence: TGCGCCAGCAGCTTGGTTTCGGGTCGCGAGACCCAGTACTTC. Protein: CASSLVSGRETQYF.

V usage is TRBV6-2 or TRBV6-3 and J usage is TRBJ2-3; 11 bases map to TRBD1. With 2 bases clipped from V and 4 bases from J, the junction kept 5 bases outside the gene matches. The CDR3 runs to 16 residues. The V gene's germline CDR1 is MNHEY and CDR2 SVGEGT. This CDR3 is CASSYPPGQGADTQYF. CDR3 coding DNA: TGTGCCAGCAGTTACCCCCCGGGACAGGGGGCAGATACGCAGTATTTT.

This clone came up a few times. The V call is TRBV27, the J call TRBJ2-3; D uncertain. The V end was cut by 3 bases, the J end by 4 bases, with 8 bases between. CDR1 MNHEY and CDR2 SMNVEV come from the germline V gene (reference sequence). This CDR3 region has 13 residues. CDR3 DNA: TGTGCCAGCAGTTTTTTTTCTCCAGATACGCAGTATTTT. It encodes CASSFFSPDTQYF.

The chain joins TRBV5-1 to TRBJ2-2; TRBD2 matches at 13 bases. The CDR3 consists of 24 residues. Germline CDR1 and CDR2: SGHRS and YFSETQ. V gave up 1 base and J gave up 5 bases; unmatched junction bases: 26. The CDR3 region has the DNA TGCGCCAGCAGCTTGAATTATAACGGACGCCCGGGACTAGCGGGGAGGGAAGGTACCGGGGAGCTGTTTTTT. Translation gives CASSLNYNGRPGLAGREGTGELFF.

This chain links TRBV5-8 with TRBJ1-1; 8 bases agree with TRBD1. This CDR3 region has 15 residues. Germline V gene lookup returns CDR1 SGHTS and CDR2 YDEGEE. Trimming cost V 4 bases and J 6 bases; bases outside gene matches: 11. The CDR3 loop reads CASSQDRVRHPEAFF. In DNA form, the CDR3 reads TGTGCCAGCAGCCAGGACAGGGTCCGACATCCTGAAGCTTTCTTT.

The rearrangement joins TRBV6-5 to TRBJ1-2; D is perhaps TRBD1 (5 bases). Between the trimmed V and J ends, which lost 4 bases and 8 bases, there was a span of 11 bases. This CDR3 is built from 12 residues. Germline V CDR1 and CDR2: MNHEY, SVGAGI. CDR3 coding DNA: TGTGCCAGCAGTTCCGGGGGTCACGGCTACACCTTC. Amino acid sequence: CASSSGGHGYTF.

V usage is TRBV28 and J usage is TRBJ1-1; D unclear. Germline CDR1 is MDHEN and CDR2 is SYDVKM. V gave up 4 bases and J gave up 4 bases, with 4 bases separating them. The CDR3 spans 11 residues. CDR3 amino acids: CASSSSTEAFF. The CDR3 DNA is TGTGCCAGCAGTTCTAGCACTGAAGCTTTCTTT.

This clone came up many times. Other DNA sequences in this sample translate to the same CDR3. This chain links TRBV5-4 with TRBJ1-5; 12 bases are a match to TRBD1. V was pared by 0 bases and J by 6 bases, with 4 bases of the junction left unmatched. CDR1 is SGHNT and CDR2 is YYREEE in the germline V gene (reference sequence). CDR3 length equals 16 residues. The CDR3 DNA is TGTGCCAGCAGCTTGGGAGGGACAGGGGGCGGTCAGCCCCAGCATTTT. Protein: CASSLGGTGGGQPQHF.

This chain uses TRBV28 with TRBJ2-7; TRBD1 matches 11 bases. The germline V gene encodes CDR1 MDHEN and CDR2 SYDVKM. V trimming: 6 bases; J trimming: 6 bases; junction bases outside the gene matches: 7. This CDR3 has 14 residues. CDR3 nucleotide sequence: TGTGCCAGCAGAGCCGGGACAGGGGGTCTCGAGCAGTACTTC. It codes for CASRAGTGGLEQYF.

In its sample, this clone was seen once. The rearrangement joins TRBV5-4 to TRBJ2-5; 9 nucleotides align to TRBD1. This CDR3 is 14 amino acids long. CDR1 is SGHNT, CDR2 YYREEE, per germline (reference sequence). Trimming at V came to 4 bases and at J to 5 bases, leaving 6 bases not matched to a gene. CDR3 loop: CASSPQGARETQYF. CDR3 sequence (DNA): TGTGCCAGCAGCCCACAGGGGGCGCGTGAGACCCAGTACTTC.

V is TRBV28 and J is TRBJ2-5; maybe TRBD1 (6 bases). Germline CDR1 and CDR2: MDHEN and SYDVKM. V lost 10 bases to trimming and J lost 5 bases, with 14 bases between them. CDR3 size: 12 residues. The CDR3 DNA follows: TGTGCCACCTCCTGGGGGCGGGAGACCCAGTACTTC. It specifies CATSWGRETQYF.

Written as DNA, the CDR3 is TGTGCCAGCAGCGGGATTGACAGGGAAGGCGAGCAGTACTTC. It yields the protein CASSGIDREGEQYF. The genes are TRBV9 and TRBJ2-7, with 7 bases matching TRBD1. J was trimmed by 6 bases and V by 3 bases; bases with no gene match: 9. CDR3 length: 14 amino acids. Germline V gene data show CDR1 as SGDLS and CDR2 as YYNGEE.

The CDR3 DNA is TGTGCCAGCAGTTACGATCACAGGGGTAATCAGCCCCAGCATTTT. It codes for CASSYDHRGNQPQHF. This chain links TRBV6-5 with TRBJ1-5; 7 bases are shared with TRBD1. This CDR3 region has 15 residues. Germline V gives CDR1 MNHEY, CDR2 SVGAGI. The trim removed 2 bases at V and 4 bases at J, leaving 5 bases unmatched.

V is TRBV4-1 and J is TRBJ2-7; 11 nucleotides agree with TRBD2. CDR1 and CDR2 from the germline V gene are MGHRA and YSYEKL. V dropped 1 base and J dropped 6; count of bases not matched to a gene: 5. The CDR3 length is 15 residues. CDR3 coding DNA: TGCGCCAGCAGCCAAGGGCTAGCGGGAGGCTTCGAGCAGTACTTC. Its translation: CASSQGLAGGFEQYF.

V is TRBV7-9 and J is TRBJ2-1; D gene uncertain. The germline V gene encodes CDR1 SEHNR and CDR2 FQNEAQ (reference sequence). The CDR3 is 15 amino acids. V was clipped by 5 bases and J by 9 bases, with 20 bases between them. The CDR3 DNA sequence: TGTGCCAGCAGCCAGAGGTCTAGTTCGGGTAGTGAGCAGTTCTTC. Translated, it gives CASSQRSSSGSEQFF. The complete variable domain, with remaining parts taken from reference TRBV7-9 and TRBJ2-1, reads DTGVSQNPRHKITKRGQNVTFRCDPISEHNRLYWYRQTLGQGPEFLTYFQNEAQLEKSRLLSDRFSAERPKGSFSTLEIQRTEQGDSAMYLCASSQRSSSGSEQFFGPGTRLTVL.